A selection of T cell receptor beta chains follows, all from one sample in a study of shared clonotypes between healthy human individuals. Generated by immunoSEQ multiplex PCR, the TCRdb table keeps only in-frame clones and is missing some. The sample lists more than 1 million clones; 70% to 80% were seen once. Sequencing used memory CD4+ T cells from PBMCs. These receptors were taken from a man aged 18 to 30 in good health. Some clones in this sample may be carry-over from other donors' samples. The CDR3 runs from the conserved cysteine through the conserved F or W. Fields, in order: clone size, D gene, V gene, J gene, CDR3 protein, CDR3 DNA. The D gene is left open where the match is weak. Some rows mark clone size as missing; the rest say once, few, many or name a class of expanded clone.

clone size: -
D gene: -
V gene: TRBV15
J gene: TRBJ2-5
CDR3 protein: CATSREGTGGETQYF
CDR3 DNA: TGTGCCACCAGCAGGGAAGGGACCGGGGGAGAGACCCAGTACTTC

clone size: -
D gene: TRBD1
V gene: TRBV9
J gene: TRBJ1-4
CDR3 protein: CASSPTGGNEKLFF
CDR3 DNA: TGTGCCAGCAGCCCGACAGGGGGTAATGAAAAACTGTTTTTT

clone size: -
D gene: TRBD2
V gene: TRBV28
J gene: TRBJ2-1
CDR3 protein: CASSSMGLAGGEQFF
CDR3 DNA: TGTGCCAGCAGTTCGATGGGACTAGCGGGAGGAGAGCAGTTCTTC

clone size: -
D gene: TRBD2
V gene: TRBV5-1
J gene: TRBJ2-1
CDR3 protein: CASSFSGTSEGEQFF
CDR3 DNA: TGCGCCAGCAGCTTTTCCGGGACTAGCGAAGGTGAGCAGTTCTTC

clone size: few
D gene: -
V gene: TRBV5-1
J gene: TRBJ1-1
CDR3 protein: CASSLYRGDMNTEAFF
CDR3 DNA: TGCGCCAGCAGCTTGTACCGAGGGGATATGAACACTGAAGCTTTCTTT

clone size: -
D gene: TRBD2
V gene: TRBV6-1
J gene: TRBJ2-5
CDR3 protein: CASSGSGRAWETQYF
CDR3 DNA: TGTGCCAGCAGTGGGAGCGGGAGGGCCTGGGAGACCCAGTACTTC

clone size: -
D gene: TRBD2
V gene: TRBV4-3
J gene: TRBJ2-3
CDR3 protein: CASSQDQAGGTDTQYF
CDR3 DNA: TGCGCCAGCAGCCAAGATCAAGCGGGAGGGACAGATACGCAGTATTTT

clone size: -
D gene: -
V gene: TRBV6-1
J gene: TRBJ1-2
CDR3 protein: CASSLNRVGYTF
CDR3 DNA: TGTGCCAGCAGTCTGAACAGGGTAGGCTACACCTTC

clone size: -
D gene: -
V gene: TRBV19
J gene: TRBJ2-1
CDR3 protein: CASSIENNEQFF
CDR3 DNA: TGTGCCAGTAGTATCGAGAACAATGAGCAGTTCTTC

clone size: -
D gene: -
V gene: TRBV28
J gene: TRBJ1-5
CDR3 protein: CASSLIVSRDAQHF
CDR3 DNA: TGTGCCAGCAGTTTAATTGTGTCTAGGGATGCCCAGCATTTT

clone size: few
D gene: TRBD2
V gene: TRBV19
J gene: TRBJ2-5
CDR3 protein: CASSILAGGSLAATQYF
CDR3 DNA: TGTGCCAGTAGTATACTAGCGGGAGGATCCTTGGCGGCGACCCAGTACTTC

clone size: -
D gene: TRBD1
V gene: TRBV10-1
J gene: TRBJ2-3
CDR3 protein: CASSATGEDTQYF
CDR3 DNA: TGCGCCAGCAGTGCCACAGGGGAAGATACGCAGTATTTT

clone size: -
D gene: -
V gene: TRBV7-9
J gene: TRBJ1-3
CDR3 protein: CASSRDAGNTIYF
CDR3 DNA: TGTGCCAGCAGTAGGGACGCTGGAAACACCATATATTTT

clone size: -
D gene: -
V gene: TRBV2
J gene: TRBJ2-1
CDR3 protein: CASSPMNEQFF
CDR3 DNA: TGTGCCAGCAGCCCTATGAATGAGCAGTTCTTC

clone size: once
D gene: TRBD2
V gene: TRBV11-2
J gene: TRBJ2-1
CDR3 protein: CASSTITSGSYYEQFF
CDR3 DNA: TGTGCCAGCAGCACTATAACTAGCGGGAGTTATTATGAGCAGTTCTTC

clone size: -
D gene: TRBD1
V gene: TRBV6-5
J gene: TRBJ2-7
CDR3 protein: CASSYTTGGGYEQYF
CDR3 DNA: TGTGCCAGCAGTTACACCACAGGGGGTGGGTACGAGCAGTACTTC

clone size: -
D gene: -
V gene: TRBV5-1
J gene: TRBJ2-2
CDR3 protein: CASSKGRDTGELFF
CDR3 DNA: TGCGCCAGCAGCAAGGGACGGGACACCGGGGAGCTGTTTTTT

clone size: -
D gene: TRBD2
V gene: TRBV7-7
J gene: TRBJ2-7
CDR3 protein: CASSHPGLASGMGTYEQYF
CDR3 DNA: TGTGCCAGCAGCCACCCGGGCCTCGCTAGCGGGATGGGGACCTACGAGCAGTACTTC

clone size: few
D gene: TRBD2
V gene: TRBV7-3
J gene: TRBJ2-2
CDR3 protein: CASSLASGVTGELFF
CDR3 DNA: TGTGCCAGCAGCTTAGCTAGCGGTGTCACCGGGGAGCTGTTTTTT

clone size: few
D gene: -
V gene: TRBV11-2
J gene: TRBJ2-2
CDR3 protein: CASSRVASGELFF
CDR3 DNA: TGTGCCAGCAGCCGCGTTGCCTCCGGGGAGCTGTTTTTT

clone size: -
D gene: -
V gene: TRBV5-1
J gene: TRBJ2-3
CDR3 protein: CASSLTSPDTQYF
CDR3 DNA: TGCGCCAGCAGCTTGACTAGCCCAGATACGCAGTATTTT

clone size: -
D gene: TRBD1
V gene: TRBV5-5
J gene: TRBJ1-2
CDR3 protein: CASSFRTGVLSYGYTF
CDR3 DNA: TGTGCCAGCAGCTTTAGGACAGGCGTCCTGAGCTATGGCTACACCTTC

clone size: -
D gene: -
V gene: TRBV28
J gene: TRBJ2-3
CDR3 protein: CASSLAGPSTDTQYF
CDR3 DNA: TGTGCCAGCAGTTTAGCGGGTCCTAGCACAGATACGCAGTATTTT

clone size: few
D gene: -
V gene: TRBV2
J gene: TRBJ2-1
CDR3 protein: CASSERVDYNEQFF
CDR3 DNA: TGTGCCAGCAGTGAAAGGGTAGACTACAATGAGCAGTTCTTC

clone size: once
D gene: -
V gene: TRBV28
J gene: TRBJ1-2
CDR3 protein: CASSFAFRGDGYTF
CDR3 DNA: TGTGCCAGCAGTTTTGCCTTCCGGGGAGATGGCTACACCTTC

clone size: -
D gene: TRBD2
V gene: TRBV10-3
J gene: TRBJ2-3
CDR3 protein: CAISDTSGMSTDTQYF
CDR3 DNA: TGTGCCATCAGTGACACTAGCGGGATGAGCACAGATACGCAGTATTTT

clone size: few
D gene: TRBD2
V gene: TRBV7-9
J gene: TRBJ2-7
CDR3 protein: CASRPTSGLHEQYF
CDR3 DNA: TGTGCCAGCAGGCCGACTAGCGGGCTACACGAGCAGTACTTC

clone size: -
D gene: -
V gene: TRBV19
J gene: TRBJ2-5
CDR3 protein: CASSIDPPETQYF
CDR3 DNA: TGTGCCAGTAGTATAGATCCTCCTGAGACCCAGTACTTC

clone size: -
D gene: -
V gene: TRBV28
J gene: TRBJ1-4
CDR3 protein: CASSGAGRVDEKLFF
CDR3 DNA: TGTGCCAGCAGTGGGGCGGGGAGGGTGGATGAAAAACTGTTTTTT